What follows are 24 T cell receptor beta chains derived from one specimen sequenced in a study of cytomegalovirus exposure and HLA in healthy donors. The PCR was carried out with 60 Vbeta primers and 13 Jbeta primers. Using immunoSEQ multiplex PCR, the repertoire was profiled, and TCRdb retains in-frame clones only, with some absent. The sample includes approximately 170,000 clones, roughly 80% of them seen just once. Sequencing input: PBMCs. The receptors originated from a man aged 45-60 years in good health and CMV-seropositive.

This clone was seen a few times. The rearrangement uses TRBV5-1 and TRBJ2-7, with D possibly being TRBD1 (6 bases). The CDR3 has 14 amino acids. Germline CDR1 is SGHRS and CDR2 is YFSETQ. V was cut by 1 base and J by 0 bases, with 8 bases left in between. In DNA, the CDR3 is TGCGCCAGCAGCTTGACAGGGAACTCCTACGAGCAGTACTTC. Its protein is CASSLTGNSYEQYF.

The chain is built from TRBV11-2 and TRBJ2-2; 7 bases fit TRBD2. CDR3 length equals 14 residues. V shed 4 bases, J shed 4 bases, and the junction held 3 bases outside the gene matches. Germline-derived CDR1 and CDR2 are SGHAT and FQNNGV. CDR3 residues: CASSYGGTTGELFF. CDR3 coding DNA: TGTGCCAGCAGCTACGGGGGGACCACCGGGGAGCTGTTTTTT.

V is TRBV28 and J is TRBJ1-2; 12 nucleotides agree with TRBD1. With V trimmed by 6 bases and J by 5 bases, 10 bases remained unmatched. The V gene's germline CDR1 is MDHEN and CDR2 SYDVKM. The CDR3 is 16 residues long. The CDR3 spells CASRSPGQGAEYGYTF. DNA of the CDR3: TGTGCCAGCAGATCGCCGGGACAGGGGGCGGAGTATGGCTACACCTTC.

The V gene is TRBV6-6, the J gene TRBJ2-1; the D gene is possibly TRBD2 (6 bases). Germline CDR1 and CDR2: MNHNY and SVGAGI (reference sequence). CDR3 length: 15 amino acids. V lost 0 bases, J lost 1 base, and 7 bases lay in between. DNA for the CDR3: TGTGCCAGCAGTTACTCGCGGGGTTCCTACAATGAGCAGTTCTTC. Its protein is CASSYSRGSYNEQFF.

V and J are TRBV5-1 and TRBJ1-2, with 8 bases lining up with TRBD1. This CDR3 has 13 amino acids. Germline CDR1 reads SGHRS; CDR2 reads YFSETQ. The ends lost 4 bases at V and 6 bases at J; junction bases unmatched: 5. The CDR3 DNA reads TGCGCCAGCAGCCCGACAGGGGCGGATGGCTACACCTTC. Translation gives CASSPTGADGYTF. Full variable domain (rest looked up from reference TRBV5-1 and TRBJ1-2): KAGVTQTPRYLIKTRGQQVTLSCSPISGHRSVSWYQQTPGQGLQFLFEYFSETQRNKGNFPGRFSGRQFSNSRSEMNVSTLELGDSALYLCASSPTGADGYTFGSGTRLTVV.

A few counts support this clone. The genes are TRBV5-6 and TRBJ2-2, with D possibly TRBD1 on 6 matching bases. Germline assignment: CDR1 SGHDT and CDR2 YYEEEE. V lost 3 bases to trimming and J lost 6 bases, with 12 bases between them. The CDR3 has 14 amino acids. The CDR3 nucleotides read TGTGCCAGCAGCTCAGGGGTCAGGTCCGGGGAGCTGTTTTTT. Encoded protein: CASSSGVRSGELFF.

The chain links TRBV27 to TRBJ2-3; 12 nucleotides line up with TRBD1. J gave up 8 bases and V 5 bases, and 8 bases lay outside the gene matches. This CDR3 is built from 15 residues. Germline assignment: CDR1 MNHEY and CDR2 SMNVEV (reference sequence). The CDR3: CASSHGTGGAGTQYF. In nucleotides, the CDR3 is TGTGCCAGCAGTCACGGGACAGGGGGCGCGGGTACGCAGTATTTT.

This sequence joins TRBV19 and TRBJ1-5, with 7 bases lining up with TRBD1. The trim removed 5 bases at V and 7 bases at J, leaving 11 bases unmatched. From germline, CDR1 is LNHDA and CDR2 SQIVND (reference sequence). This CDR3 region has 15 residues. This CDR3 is CASSLKTGRIQPQHF. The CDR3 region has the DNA TGTGCCAGTAGTCTTAAGACAGGGCGGATACAGCCCCAGCATTTT.

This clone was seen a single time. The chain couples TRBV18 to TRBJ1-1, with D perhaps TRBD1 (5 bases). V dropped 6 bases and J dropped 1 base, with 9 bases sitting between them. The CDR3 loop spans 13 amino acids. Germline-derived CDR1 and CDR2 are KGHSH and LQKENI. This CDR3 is CASSAGGNTEAFF. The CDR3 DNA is TGTGCCAGCTCCGCCGGGGGGAACACTGAAGCTTTCTTT.

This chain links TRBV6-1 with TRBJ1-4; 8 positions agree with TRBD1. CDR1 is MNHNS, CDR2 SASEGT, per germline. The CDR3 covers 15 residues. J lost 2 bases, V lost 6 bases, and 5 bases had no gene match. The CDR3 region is CASSAGGATNEKLFF. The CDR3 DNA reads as TGTGCCAGCAGCGCAGGGGGCGCGACTAATGAAAAACTGTTTTTT.

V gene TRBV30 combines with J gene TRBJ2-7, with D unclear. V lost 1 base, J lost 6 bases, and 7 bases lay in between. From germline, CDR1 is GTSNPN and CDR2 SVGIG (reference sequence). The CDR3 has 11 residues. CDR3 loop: CAWSAGLEQYF. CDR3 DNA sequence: TGTGCCTGGAGTGCAGGTCTCGAGCAGTACTTC.

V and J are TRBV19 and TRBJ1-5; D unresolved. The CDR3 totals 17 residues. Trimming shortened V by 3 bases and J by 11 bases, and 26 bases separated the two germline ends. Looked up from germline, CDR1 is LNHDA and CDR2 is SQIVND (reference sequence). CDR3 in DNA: TGTGCCAGTAGTATTCGCCCTGGCCCGACCGGCGGCGGGGCCCAGCATTTT. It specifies CASSIRPGPTGGGAQHF.

The CDR3 protein is CASSQEIGTSGPLAKNIQYF. DNA for the CDR3: TGTGCCAGCAGCCAAGAAATAGGGACTAGCGGACCTCTAGCCAAAAACATTCAGTACTTC. This sequence joins TRBV4-2 and TRBJ2-4; 11 nucleotides agree with TRBD2. Germline CDR1 LGHNA, CDR2 YNFKEQ. The V and J ends lost 0 bases and 0 bases, in that order; junction bases with no gene match: 10. The CDR3 sequence is 20 residues long.

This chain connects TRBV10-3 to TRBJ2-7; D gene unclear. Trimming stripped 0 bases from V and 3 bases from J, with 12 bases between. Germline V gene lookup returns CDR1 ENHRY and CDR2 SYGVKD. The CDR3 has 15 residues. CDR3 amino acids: CAISESGDKIYEQYF. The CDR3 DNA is TGTGCCATCAGTGAGTCCGGTGACAAAATCTACGAGCAGTACTTC.

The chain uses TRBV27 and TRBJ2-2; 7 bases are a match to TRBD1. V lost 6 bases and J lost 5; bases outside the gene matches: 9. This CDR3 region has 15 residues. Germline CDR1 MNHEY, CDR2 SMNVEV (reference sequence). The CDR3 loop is CASSPRGGWTGELFF. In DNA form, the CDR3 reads TGTGCCAGCAGCCCTCGAGGGGGCTGGACCGGGGAGCTGTTTTTT.

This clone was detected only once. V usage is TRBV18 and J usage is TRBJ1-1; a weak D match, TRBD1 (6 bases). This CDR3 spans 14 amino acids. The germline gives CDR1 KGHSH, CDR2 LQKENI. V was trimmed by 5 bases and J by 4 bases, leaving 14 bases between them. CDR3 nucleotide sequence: TGTGCCAGCTCAGCACAGGGCGGGGGCACTGAAGCTTTCTTT. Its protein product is CASSAQGGGTEAFF.

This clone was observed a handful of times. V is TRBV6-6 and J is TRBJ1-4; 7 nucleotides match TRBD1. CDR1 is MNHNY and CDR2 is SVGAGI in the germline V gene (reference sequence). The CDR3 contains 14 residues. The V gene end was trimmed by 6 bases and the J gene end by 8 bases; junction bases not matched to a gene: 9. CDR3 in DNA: TGTGCCAGCAGACCGGGACAGCGGGTAGAAAAACTGTTTTTT. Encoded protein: CASRPGQRVEKLFF.

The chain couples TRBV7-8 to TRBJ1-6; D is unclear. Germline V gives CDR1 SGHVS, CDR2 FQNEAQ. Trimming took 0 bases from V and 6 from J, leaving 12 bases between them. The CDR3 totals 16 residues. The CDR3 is CASSLANPGGNSPLHF. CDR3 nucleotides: TGTGCCAGCAGCTTAGCGAACCCGGGAGGTAATTCACCCCTCCACTTT.

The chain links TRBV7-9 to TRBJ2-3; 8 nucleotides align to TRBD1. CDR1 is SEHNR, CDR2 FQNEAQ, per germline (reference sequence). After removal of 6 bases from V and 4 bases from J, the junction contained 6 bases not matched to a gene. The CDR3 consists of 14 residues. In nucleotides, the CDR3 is TGTGCCAGCAGTCCAGGACAGGGTCCAGATACGCAGTATTTT. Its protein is CASSPGQGPDTQYF.

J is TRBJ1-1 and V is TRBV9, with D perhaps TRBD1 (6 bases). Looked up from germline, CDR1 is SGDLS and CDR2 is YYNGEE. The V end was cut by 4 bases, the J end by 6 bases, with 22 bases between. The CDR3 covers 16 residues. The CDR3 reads CASSPLGAEGGAEAFF. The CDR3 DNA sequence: TGTGCCAGCAGCCCCCTGGGGGCAGAGGGTGGCGCTGAAGCTTTCTTT.

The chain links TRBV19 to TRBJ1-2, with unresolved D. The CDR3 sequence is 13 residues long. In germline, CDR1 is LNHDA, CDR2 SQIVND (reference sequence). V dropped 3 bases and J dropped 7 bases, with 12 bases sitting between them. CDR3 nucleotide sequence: TGTGCCAGTAGTATCTTCGGTTACTCTGGCTACACCTTC. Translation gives CASSIFGYSGYTF.

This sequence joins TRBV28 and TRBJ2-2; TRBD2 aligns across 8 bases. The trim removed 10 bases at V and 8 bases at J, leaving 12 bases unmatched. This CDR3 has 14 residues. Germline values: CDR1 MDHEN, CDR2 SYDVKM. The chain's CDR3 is CATGGAGSVGELFF. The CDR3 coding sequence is TGTGCCACCGGGGGGGCAGGGAGTGTTGGGGAGCTGTTTTTT.

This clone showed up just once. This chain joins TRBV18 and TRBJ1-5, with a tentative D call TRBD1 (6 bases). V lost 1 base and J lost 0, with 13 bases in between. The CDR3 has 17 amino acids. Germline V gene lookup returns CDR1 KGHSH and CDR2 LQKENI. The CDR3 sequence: CASSPLPRTDSNQPQHF. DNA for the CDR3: TGTGCCAGCTCACCACTTCCCCGGACAGATAGCAATCAGCCCCAGCATTTT.

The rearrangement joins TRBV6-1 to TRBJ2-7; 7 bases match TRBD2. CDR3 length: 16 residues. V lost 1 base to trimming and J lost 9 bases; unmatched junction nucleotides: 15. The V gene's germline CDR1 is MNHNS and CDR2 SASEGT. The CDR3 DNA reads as TGTGCCAGCAGTGAAGAAAACCAGGACGGCGGACTAGGGCAGTACTTC. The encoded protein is CASSEENQDGGLGQYF.